These T cell receptor beta chains were read from a single sample in a study of cytomegalovirus exposure and HLA in healthy donors. Repertoires were generated with immunoSEQ multiplex PCR, while TCRdb's copy carries only in-frame clones and drops some. In the table there are fewer than 250,000 clones, around 80% of which are singletons. Material: PBMCs. Source of these receptors: a man aged 25-40 years in good health and CMV-seronegative. CDR3s leave out the opening cysteine and the closing phenylalanine or tryptophan. Each record gives: J gene, D gene, V gene, CDR3 protein. A D gene is named only where the DNA matches it firmly.

j_call: TRBJ2-5; d_call: -; v_call: TRBV18; cdr3_aa: ASSQLSGETQY
j_call: TRBJ2-2; d_call: -; v_call: TRBV7-9; cdr3_aa: ASSYDPSRVTGELF
j_call: TRBJ2-2; d_call: -; v_call: TRBV4-2; cdr3_aa: ASSPPRGAAGELF
j_call: TRBJ1-5; d_call: TRBD1; v_call: TRBV19; cdr3_aa: ASLDRGSARSNQPQH
j_call: TRBJ1-6; d_call: TRBD1; v_call: TRBV7-9; cdr3_aa: ASSFSTGGLSPLH
j_call: TRBJ1-3; d_call: TRBD1; v_call: TRBV7-9; cdr3_aa: ASSSFRGDTIY
j_call: TRBJ2-2; d_call: -; v_call: TRBV9; cdr3_aa: ASSSRIAGELF
j_call: TRBJ1-4; d_call: -; v_call: TRBV18; cdr3_aa: ASSPQDSSTNEKLF
j_call: TRBJ1-4; d_call: -; v_call: TRBV29-1; cdr3_aa: SAGSQGTNEKLF
j_call: TRBJ2-5; d_call: TRBD2; v_call: TRBV7-9; cdr3_aa: ASSLLAGSARETQY
j_call: TRBJ1-2; d_call: -; v_call: TRBV5-6; cdr3_aa: ASSARGARYGYT
j_call: TRBJ2-7; d_call: -; v_call: TRBV2; cdr3_aa: ASSAALDKGDEQY
j_call: TRBJ1-2; d_call: TRBD1; v_call: TRBV5-1; cdr3_aa: ASSLTGGDGYT
j_call: TRBJ1-5; d_call: -; v_call: TRBV5-1; cdr3_aa: ASSLGGGSNQPQH
j_call: TRBJ2-3; d_call: TRBD1; v_call: TRBV5-1; cdr3_aa: ASSLTGVPTDTQY
j_call: TRBJ2-5; d_call: -; v_call: TRBV6-5; cdr3_aa: ASKSGTFQETQY
j_call: TRBJ2-2; d_call: -; v_call: TRBV9; cdr3_aa: ASSVEGVAGNTGELF
j_call: TRBJ2-3; d_call: TRBD1; v_call: TRBV29-1; cdr3_aa: SVRPGTVLTDTQY
j_call: TRBJ1-5; d_call: TRBD1; v_call: TRBV5-1; cdr3_aa: ASSLGTGGSNQPQH
j_call: TRBJ2-2; d_call: -; v_call: TRBV6-5; cdr3_aa: ASTPTGHPGELF
j_call: TRBJ2-3; d_call: -; v_call: TRBV6-1; cdr3_aa: ASSDPGEAPTDTQY
j_call: TRBJ2-7; d_call: -; v_call: TRBV5-1; cdr3_aa: ASGSRDSSYEQY
j_call: TRBJ2-2; d_call: -; v_call: TRBV28; cdr3_aa: ASSLAWFRTGELF
j_call: TRBJ2-1; d_call: -; v_call: TRBV4-2; cdr3_aa: ASSQEVWGGLNEQF
j_call: TRBJ1-2; d_call: TRBD1; v_call: TRBV2; cdr3_aa: ASSRDRTYGYT
j_call: TRBJ2-3; d_call: TRBD2; v_call: TRBV6-6; cdr3_aa: ASTTGPGGSTDTQY
j_call: TRBJ1-2; d_call: TRBD1; v_call: TRBV6-1; cdr3_aa: ASSDGPGQGSSGYT
j_call: TRBJ2-7; d_call: TRBD1; v_call: TRBV19; cdr3_aa: ATSLSGTGKYEQY
j_call: TRBJ2-3; d_call: TRBD1; v_call: TRBV27; cdr3_aa: ASSLNRGTDTQY
j_call: TRBJ1-2; d_call: -; v_call: TRBV5-8; cdr3_aa: ASGVSGDNYGYT
j_call: TRBJ2-5; d_call: TRBD2; v_call: TRBV9; cdr3_aa: ASSLGTSDSETQY
j_call: TRBJ1-2; d_call: -; v_call: TRBV6-6; cdr3_aa: ASSYSGNNYGYT
j_call: TRBJ2-2; d_call: -; v_call: TRBV2; cdr3_aa: ASSRATGELF
j_call: TRBJ2-7; d_call: TRBD1; v_call: TRBV7-9; cdr3_aa: ASSLTGGARGQY
j_call: TRBJ1-6; d_call: -; v_call: TRBV5-6; cdr3_aa: ASSPQGGNSPLH
j_call: TRBJ1-1; d_call: TRBD1; v_call: TRBV29-1; cdr3_aa: SVEGTGGTEAF
j_call: TRBJ2-7; d_call: TRBD1; v_call: TRBV9; cdr3_aa: ASGTGVDYEQY
j_call: TRBJ2-7; d_call: TRBD1; v_call: TRBV7-7; cdr3_aa: ASSPDRAQFNEQY
j_call: TRBJ1-5; d_call: TRBD1; v_call: TRBV6-5; cdr3_aa: ASSDGQAQH
j_call: TRBJ2-3; d_call: -; v_call: TRBV5-1; cdr3_aa: ASSAGDLPSTDTQY
j_call: TRBJ1-4; d_call: -; v_call: TRBV7-9; cdr3_aa: SSSPRTNRRDEKLF
j_call: TRBJ1-2; d_call: TRBD1; v_call: TRBV9; cdr3_aa: ASSVEGAAGYGYT
j_call: TRBJ2-3; d_call: -; v_call: TRBV19; cdr3_aa: ASNSPGVGADTQY
j_call: TRBJ2-1; d_call: TRBD2; v_call: TRBV6-4; cdr3_aa: ASSDSYSGDYNEQF
j_call: TRBJ2-5; d_call: TRBD1; v_call: TRBV4-2; cdr3_aa: ASSQDPTVRGQETQY
j_call: TRBJ2-2; d_call: TRBD2; v_call: TRBV9; cdr3_aa: ASSVGLAGTNGELF
j_call: TRBJ2-7; d_call: -; v_call: TRBV5-6; cdr3_aa: ASSFYLGAGAHEQY
j_call: TRBJ1-1; d_call: TRBD1; v_call: TRBV4-1; cdr3_aa: ASSQDFPGGKAF
j_call: TRBJ2-2; d_call: -; v_call: TRBV6-5; cdr3_aa: ASRVRANTGELF
j_call: TRBJ1-2; d_call: TRBD1; v_call: TRBV28; cdr3_aa: ASSHRGRSMGDYGYT
j_call: TRBJ2-3; d_call: -; v_call: TRBV4-3; cdr3_aa: ASSQDGDSTDTQY
j_call: TRBJ1-2; d_call: -; v_call: TRBV12-5; cdr3_aa: ASGSNLGLYGYT
j_call: TRBJ1-1; d_call: -; v_call: TRBV19; cdr3_aa: ASTTSTVTEAF
j_call: TRBJ2-3; d_call: TRBD2; v_call: TRBV7-2; cdr3_aa: ASSSGGTTHTQY
j_call: -; d_call: -; v_call: TRBV27; cdr3_aa: ASTYAEGYEQY